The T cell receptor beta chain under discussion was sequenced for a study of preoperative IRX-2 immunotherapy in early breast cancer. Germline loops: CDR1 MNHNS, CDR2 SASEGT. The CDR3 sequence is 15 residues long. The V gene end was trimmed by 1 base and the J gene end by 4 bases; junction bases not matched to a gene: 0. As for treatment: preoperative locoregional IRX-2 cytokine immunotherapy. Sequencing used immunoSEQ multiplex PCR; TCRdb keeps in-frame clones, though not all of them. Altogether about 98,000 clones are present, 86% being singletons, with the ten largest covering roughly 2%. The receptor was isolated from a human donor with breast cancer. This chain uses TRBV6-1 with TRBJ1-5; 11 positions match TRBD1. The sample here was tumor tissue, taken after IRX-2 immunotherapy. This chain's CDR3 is CASSEGDRGNQPQHF. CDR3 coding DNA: TGTGCCAGCAGTGAAGGGGACAGGGGGAATCAGCCCCAGCATTTT.